Listed here are 31 T cell receptor beta chains from one sample, sequenced in a study of cytomegalovirus exposure and HLA in healthy donors. The PCR had 60 Vbeta and 13 Jbeta primers. TCRdb keeps only in-frame clones here, not all; method: immunoSEQ multiplex PCR. This table holds some 200,000 clones, roughly 80% found once. The material sequenced was PBMCs. The receptors were gathered from a man aged 50-60 years in good health and CMV-seronegative.

This clone has more than one count but fewer than ten. An end of the junction does not agree with germline; a read error may underlie this. This chain joins TRBV6-1 and TRBJ1-4; tentatively, D is TRBD1 (6 bases). Germline lookup yields CDR1 MNHNS and CDR2 SASEGT. This CDR3 contains 15 residues. In DNA, the CDR3 is TGTGCCAGCAGTGAAAGACAGGTCACTACTGAAAAACTGTTTTTT. Encoded protein: CASSERQVTTEKLFF.

This chain uses TRBV7-3 with TRBJ2-7; D not resolved. V was trimmed by 5 bases and J by 0 bases, leaving 14 bases between them. The CDR3 loop spans 15 amino acids. Germline V gene lookup returns CDR1 SGHTA and CDR2 FQGTGA. The CDR3 nucleotides read TGTGCCAGCAGCCCCGCGGCGGATAGCTCCTACGAGCAGTACTTC. It codes for CASSPAADSSYEQYF.

This chain joins TRBV6-5 and TRBJ2-7; the D is unclear. CDR1 is MNHEY, CDR2 SVGAGI, per germline. Trimming took off 6 bases at V and 0 bases at J, with 12 bases between the two ends. The CDR3 has 14 amino acids. CDR3 protein: CASRGPRSSYEQYF. In DNA, the CDR3 is TGTGCCAGCAGGGGCCCCCGCAGCTCCTACGAGCAGTACTTC.

This clone was seen a single time. This chain connects TRBV2 to TRBJ2-7, with TRBD2 as a possible D gene (7 bases). V was clipped by 7 bases and J by 6 bases, with 22 bases between them. CDR3 length: 15 amino acids. The germline CDR1 and CDR2 sequences are SNHLY and FYNNEI. This CDR3 is CASTPNPGGNREQYF. The CDR3 bases are TGTGCCAGCACTCCAAACCCGGGGGGCAACCGCGAGCAGTACTTC.

The chain links TRBV19 to TRBJ1-1, with TRBD1 identical over 9 bases. There are 14 residues in the CDR3. Germline lookup yields CDR1 LNHDA and CDR2 SQIVND (reference sequence). Trimming cost V 6 bases and J 1 base; bases outside gene matches: 3. The CDR3 loop reads CASRLGQGNTEAFF. For the CDR3, the DNA is TGTGCCAGTAGGCTGGGACAGGGGAACACTGAAGCTTTCTTT.

The genes are TRBV27 and TRBJ2-5, with D unresolved. Trimming removed 5 bases from V and 0 bases from J, with 10 bases in between. Germline V CDR1 and CDR2: MNHEY, SMNVEV (reference sequence). The CDR3 is 14 residues long. The CDR3 sequence: CASSVLTNQETQYF. The CDR3, as DNA: TGTGCCAGCAGTGTACTTACCAACCAAGAGACCCAGTACTTC.

This clone was observed a few times. This chain connects TRBV18 to TRBJ2-5, with 14 bases fitting TRBD2. V gave up 1 base and J gave up 2 bases; unmatched junction bases: 0. Germline loops: CDR1 KGHSH, CDR2 LQKENI. The CDR3 sequence is 16 residues long. The CDR3 reads CASSPRLAGGQETQYF. In DNA form, the CDR3 reads TGTGCCAGCTCACCACGACTAGCGGGAGGGCAAGAGACCCAGTACTTC.

A note on this clone: Different DNA sequences within this sample yield the same CDR3. The chain employs TRBV6-5 and TRBJ2-5; tentatively, D is TRBD2 (5 bases). This CDR3 contains 11 residues. V was pared by 5 bases and J by 5 bases, with 6 bases between. The germline V gene has CDR1 MNHEY and CDR2 SVGAGI. This CDR3 is CASSRGETQYF. The DNA of the CDR3 is TGTGCCAGCAGTCGAGGGGAGACCCAGTACTTC.

The V and J genes are TRBV19 and TRBJ1-5; D not certain. Germline lookup yields CDR1 LNHDA and CDR2 SQIVND (reference sequence). V gave up 7 bases and J gave up 1 base, with 14 bases separating them. This CDR3 is 15 amino acids long. This CDR3 reads CASNNPLFSNQPQHF. The CDR3 DNA sequence: TGTGCCAGTAATAACCCTCTATTCAGCAATCAGCCCCAGCATTTT.

This clone was detected a few times. The chain joins TRBV9 to TRBJ2-7; 13 bases fit TRBD2. Looked up from germline, CDR1 is SGDLS and CDR2 is YYNGEE. The trim removed 0 bases at V and 3 bases at J, leaving 3 bases unmatched. The CDR3 consists of 16 residues. The CDR3: CASSVAGLAGFYEQYF. CDR3 DNA sequence: TGTGCCAGCAGCGTAGCGGGACTAGCGGGGTTCTACGAGCAGTACTTC. Combining the CDR3 with reference TRBV9 and TRBJ2-7 gives the whole variable domain DSGVTQTPKHLITATGQRVTLRCSPRSGDLSVYWYQQSLDQGLQFLIQYYNGEERAKGNILERFSAQQFPDLHSELNLSSLELGDSALYFCASSVAGLAGFYEQYFGPGTRLTVT.

The chain uses TRBV5-1 and TRBJ1-6, with a tentative D call TRBD1 (5 bases). Trimming stripped 3 bases from V and 1 base from J, with 11 bases between. The CDR3 totals 16 residues. Germline loops: CDR1 SGHRS, CDR2 YFSETQ. In DNA form, the CDR3 reads TGCGCCAGCAGCTCCCAGGGTGCGTCCTATAATTCACCCCTCCACTTT. It encodes CASSSQGASYNSPLHF.

The genes are TRBV10-3 and TRBJ2-7; 12 bases agree with TRBD2. Germline V gives CDR1 ENHRY, CDR2 SYGVKD. With 7 bases clipped from V and 4 bases from J, the junction kept 5 bases outside the gene matches. The CDR3 extends over 14 amino acids. The CDR3 loop is CAITETSGSYEQYF. In DNA form, the CDR3 reads TGTGCCATCACCGAGACTAGCGGGAGTTACGAGCAGTACTTC.

The chain couples TRBV21-1 to TRBJ2-3; the tabulated D call, TRBD1, remains unverified against the DNA. TRBV21-1 is classified as a pseudogene. The CDR3 sequence is 21 residues long. The CDR3 bases are TGTGCCAGCAGCTTCCAAGAGGTTCAGGGAACGGCGTGGGCTAGCACAGATACGCAGTATTTT. Amino acid sequence: CASSFQEVQGTAWASTDTQYF.

The chain uses TRBV27 and TRBJ2-5; TRBD2 matches 12 bases. The J call may be incorrect, as the DNA end agrees better with TRBJ2-7. Germline V gives CDR1 MNHEY, CDR2 SMNVEV (reference sequence). The CDR3 sequence is 16 residues long. CDR3 nucleotide sequence: TGTGCCAGCAGTCAGACTAGCGGGGGCCGTTCCTACGAGCAGTACTTC. This translates into CASSQTSGGRSYEQYF.

The rearrangement joins TRBV5-1 to TRBJ1-4; maybe TRBD1 (6 bases). V was pared by 5 bases and J by 3 bases, with 17 bases between. Per germline, CDR1 SGHRS and CDR2 YFSETQ. CDR3 length: 16 amino acids. DNA of the CDR3: TGCGCCAGCAGTTATACAGGGTCGGCGGCTAATGAAAAACTGTTTTTT. The encoded protein is CASSYTGSAANEKLFF.

This clone was seen once. The rearrangement links TRBV27 to TRBJ2-3, with no clear D. CDR1 is MNHEY and CDR2 is SMNVEV in the germline V gene (reference sequence). CDR3 length equals 11 residues. The V end was cut by 6 bases, the J end by 14 bases, with 15 bases between. The CDR3 protein is CASSTHKAWYF. The CDR3 coding sequence is TGTGCCAGCAGCACTCATAAAGCATGGTATTTT.

In this sample, this clone turned up many times. The rearrangement joins TRBV5-4 to TRBJ2-5, with D possibly matching TRBD2 (6 bases). The CDR3 is made up of 13 amino acids. Germline CDR1 is SGHNT and CDR2 is YYREEE (reference sequence). V was trimmed by 5 bases and J by 1 base, leaving 9 bases between them. In DNA form, the CDR3 reads TGTGCCAGCAGGAGTAGCGGCCAAGAGACCCAGTACTTC. Encoded protein: CASRSSGQETQYF.

J is TRBJ2-3 and V is TRBV6-4; perhaps TRBD2 as D (5 bases). The CDR3 covers 15 residues. Trimming left V 0 bases short and J 13 bases short, with 20 bases between. Germline CDR1 and CDR2: MRHNA and SNTAGT. CDR3 amino acids: CASSDSSGSRPPKYF. CDR3 bases: TGTGCCAGCAGTGACTCGAGTGGGAGTCGGCCCCCGAAGTATTTT.

The gene calls are TRBV4-2 and TRBJ2-3; 10 bases line up with TRBD2. CDR1 is LGHNA, CDR2 YNFKEQ, per germline. The CDR3 is 15 amino acids. The V and J ends lost 6 bases and 1 base, in that order; junction bases with no gene match: 4. This CDR3 is CASRATSGGTDTQYF. In DNA form, the CDR3 reads TGTGCCAGCAGGGCCACTAGCGGGGGCACAGATACGCAGTATTTT.

The V call is TRBV7-9, the J call TRBJ2-2; TRBD1 aligns across 9 bases. This CDR3 comprises 15 residues. The germline V gene encodes CDR1 SEHNR and CDR2 FQNEAQ (reference sequence). V dropped 5 bases and J dropped 4; count of bases not matched to a gene: 5. The CDR3 region is CASSHRTGVTGELFF. CDR3 in DNA: TGTGCCAGCAGCCACCGGACAGGGGTCACCGGGGAGCTGTTTTTT.

J is TRBJ2-5 and V is TRBV7-3; TRBD2 agrees at 9 bases. Germline CDR1 SGHTA, CDR2 FQGTGA. Unmatched junction bases numbered 6, after V lost 5 bases and J lost 5 bases. CDR3 size: 14 residues. This CDR3 is CASSPAGGRETQYF. CDR3 DNA: TGTGCCAGCAGCCCCGCGGGGGGGAGGGAGACCCAGTACTTC.

The rearrangement joins TRBV7-9 to TRBJ2-3; 16 bases agree with TRBD2. The CDR3 is 17 residues long. Germline values: CDR1 SEHNR, CDR2 FQNEAQ (reference sequence). The trim removed 5 bases at V and 6 bases at J, leaving 8 bases unmatched. CDR3 DNA: TGTGCCAGCAGCCCAGCCGGGACTAGCGGGGGGGCTGATACGCAGTATTTT. It codes for CASSPAGTSGGADTQYF.

This chain uses TRBV14 with TRBJ2-7, with D unresolved. Trimming removed 4 bases at V and 0 bases at J, with 7 bases between. The CDR3 runs to 13 residues. Germline V gene data show CDR1 as SGHDN and CDR2 as FVKESK. Written as DNA, the CDR3 is TGTGCCAGCAGCCCCCGCAGCTCCTACGAGCAGTACTTC. This codes for CASSPRSSYEQYF. The full variable domain, with the rest looked up from reference TRBV14 and TRBJ2-7, is EAGVTQFPSHSVIEKGQTVTLRCDPISGHDNLYWYRRVMGKEIKFLLHFVKESKQDESGMPNNRFLAERTGGTYSTLKVQPAELEDSGVYFCASSPRSSYEQYFGPGTRLTVT.

The chain combines TRBV18 with TRBJ2-5; TRBD2 is a possible D gene (6 bases). CDR1 KGHSH and CDR2 LQKENI come from the germline V gene. The ends were cut back, 6 bases at V and 5 bases at J, with 10 bases in the middle. The CDR3 loop spans 12 amino acids. The CDR3: CASSEGSETQYF. The CDR3 DNA reads TGTGCCAGCTCGGAGGGTTCGGAGACCCAGTACTTC. The full variable domain, in which reference TRBV18 and TRBJ2-5 provide the parts outside the CDR3, is NAGVMQNPRHLVRRRGQEARLRCSPMKGHSHVYWYRQLPEEGLKFMVYLQKENIIDESGMPKERFSAEFPKEGPSILRIQQVVRGDSAAYFCASSEGSETQYFGPGTRLLVL.

This clone was observed a few times. This rearrangement joins TRBV7-2 to TRBJ2-7; 9 bases map to TRBD2. This CDR3 region has 16 residues. V lost 0 bases to trimming and J lost 5 bases; unmatched junction nucleotides: 8. Germline V CDR1 and CDR2: SGHTA, FQGNSA. As DNA, the CDR3 is TGTGCCAGCAGCTTAGCGGTGTTAGCGGGAGCCAACGAGCAGTACTTC. Protein: CASSLAVLAGANEQYF.

The V call is TRBV14, the J call TRBJ2-7; tentative D call: TRBD1 (5 bases). The V and J ends lost 0 bases and 5 bases respectively, with 8 bases between them. Germline V gene data show CDR1 as SGHDN and CDR2 as FVKESK. CDR3 size: 13 residues. This chain's CDR3 is CASSQDGAHEQYF. Here the CDR3 DNA reads TGTGCCAGCAGCCAAGATGGGGCCCACGAGCAGTACTTC.

The J gene is TRBJ1-1, the V gene TRBV29-1, with D tentatively TRBD1 (5 bases). CDR1 and CDR2 from the germline V gene are SQVTM and ANQGSEA. V was pared by 6 bases and J by 0 bases, with 11 bases between. The CDR3 runs 13 residues. The CDR3 coding sequence is TGCAGCGTGGATGACAGCATGAACACTGAAGCTTTCTTT. Amino acids: CSVDDSMNTEAFF.

This rearrangement joins TRBV19 to TRBJ2-7; 11 bases line up with TRBD2. The V segment lost 3 bases and the J segment 4 bases; nucleotides outside the gene matches: 8. This CDR3 comprises 16 residues. The germline V gene encodes CDR1 LNHDA and CDR2 SQIVND (reference sequence). CDR3 bases: TGTGCCAGTAGTATGGTAGCGGGGGGGCCATCTTACGAGCAGTACTTC. Its translation: CASSMVAGGPSYEQYF.

With regard to this clone: This specimen includes other DNA sequences encoding the same CDR3. The rearrangement joins TRBV5-1 to TRBJ2-1; 8 bases line up with TRBD2. Trimming at V came to 2 bases and at J to 4 bases, leaving 5 bases not matched to a gene. This CDR3 is built from 15 residues. The germline CDR1 and CDR2 sequences are SGHRS and YFSETQ. CDR3 nucleotide sequence: TGCGCCAGCAGCTTAGCGGGAGTAGGGTACAATGAGCAGTTCTTC. Its protein is CASSLAGVGYNEQFF. Full variable domain (missing parts from reference TRBV5-1 and TRBJ2-1): KAGVTQTPRYLIKTRGQQVTLSCSPISGHRSVSWYQQTPGQGLQFLFEYFSETQRNKGNFPGRFSGRQFSNSRSEMNVSTLELGDSALYLCASSLAGVGYNEQFFGPGTRLTVL.

As regards this clone: A read error may account for a junction end that differs from germline. The gene calls are TRBV7-9 and TRBJ2-7; no firm D call. The CDR3 extends over 15 amino acids. Germline values: CDR1 SEHNR, CDR2 FQNEAQ (reference sequence). The CDR3 here is CSSSSITHVPYEQYF. Written as DNA, the CDR3 is TGTTCCAGCAGCTCGATAACACATGTTCCCTACGAGCAGTACTTC. Looking up the rest from reference TRBV7-9 and TRBJ2-7 gives the full variable domain: DTGVSQNPRHKITKRGQNVTFRCDPISEHNRLYWYRQTLGQGPEFLTYFQNEAQLEKSRLLSDRFSAERPKGSFSTLEIQRTEQGDSAMYLCSSSSITHVPYEQYFGPGTRLTVT.

V is TRBV7-2 and J is TRBJ2-5; 8 bases line up with TRBD2. The J call is doubtful: the DNA matches TRBJ2-7 better. The CDR3 contains 14 residues. Germline V gene lookup returns CDR1 SGHTA and CDR2 FQGNSA. The CDR3 loop is CASSPSGSVYEQYF. The CDR3 bases are TGTGCCAGCAGCCCCAGCGGGAGTGTCTACGAGCAGTACTTC.